The sequence of this TCR beta chain was determined in a study of shared clonotypes between healthy human individuals. J gave up 1 base and V 8 bases, and 4 bases lay outside the gene matches. CDR3 length: 13 amino acids. From germline, CDR1 is GTSNPN and CDR2 SVGIG (reference sequence). The table came from immunoSEQ multiplex PCR; TCRdb's copy has only in-frame clones and leaves some out. The sample gives some 2.4 million clones, over 85% of which show up once; roughly 0.36% is in the top ten. This sequence was found in a man between 18 and 29 years old in good health. Some clones in this sample may be carry-over from other donors' samples. The sequencing sample was made of naive CD4+ T cells from PBMCs. The subset here: CD45RA+ positively selected. The chain uses TRBV30 and TRBJ2-2, with 7 bases that match TRBD1. In DNA form, the CDR3 reads TGTGCCCGCAGGGACAGGAACACCGGGGAGCTGTTTTTT. It is translated as CARRDRNTGELFF.